The T cell receptor (beta chain) described here comes from a study of blood T cell repertoires in COVID-19. Trimming left V 0 bases short and J 1 base short, with 9 bases between. The germline V gene has CDR1 LNHNV and CDR2 YYDKDF (reference sequence). CDR3 length equals 15 residues. Some clones are missing from TCRdb's copy, which holds only in-frame ones; the method was immunoSEQ multiplex PCR. Of 200,000 to 250,000 clones in the sample, approximately 91% are singletons; the top ten hold around 6.9%. This chain uses TRBV15 with TRBJ1-1; no reliable D call. Sequences were obtained from peripheral blood. This sequence originates from a man in his fifties or sixties who had recovered from COVID-19. This chain's CDR3 is CATSRDQRQNTEAFF. CDR3 sequence (DNA): TGTGCCACCAGCAGAGATCAGAGACAGAACACTGAAGCTTTCTTT.